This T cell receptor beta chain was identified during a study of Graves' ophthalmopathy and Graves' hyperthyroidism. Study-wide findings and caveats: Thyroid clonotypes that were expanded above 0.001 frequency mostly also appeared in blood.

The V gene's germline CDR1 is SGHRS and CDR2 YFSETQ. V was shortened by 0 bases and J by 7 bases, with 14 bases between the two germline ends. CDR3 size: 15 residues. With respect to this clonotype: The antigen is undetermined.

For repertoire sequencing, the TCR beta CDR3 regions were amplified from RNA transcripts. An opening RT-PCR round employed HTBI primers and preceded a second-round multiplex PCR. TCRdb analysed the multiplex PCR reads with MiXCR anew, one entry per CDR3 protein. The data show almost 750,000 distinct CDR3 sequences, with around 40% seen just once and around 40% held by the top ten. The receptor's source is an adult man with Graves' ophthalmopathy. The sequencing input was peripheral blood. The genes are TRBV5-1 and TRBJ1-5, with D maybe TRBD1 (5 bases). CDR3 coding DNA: TGCGCCAGCAGCTTGGCCGGGGGGGTCGAGCAGCCCCAGCATTTT. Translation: CASSLAGGVEQPQHF.